What follows describes a single T cell receptor beta chain. Its specificity is not known. The V gene end was trimmed by 4 bases and the J gene end by 7 bases; junction bases not matched to a gene: 8. CDR3 size: 16 residues. CDR1 is SGHRS, CDR2 YFSETQ, per germline. The sample originates from a study of post-analysis software for immune sequencing data. Overall study findings and caveats: Patients used four to six TRBV segments, including TRBV5-6, TRBV5-1 and TRBV20-1, more often than controls.

Every TCR beta cDNA library bore unique molecular identifiers. TCRdb used MiXCR to reprocess the PCR reads, holding one entry per CDR3 protein. The table lists roughly 160,000 distinct CDR3 sequences, about 34% of them singletons. The chain links TRBV5-1 to TRBJ2-1, with 13 nucleotides matching TRBD2. The material was blood, obtained after autologous hematopoietic stem cell transplantation. The source of this sequence is a girl aged 5 to 17 with multiple sclerosis. The CDR3 here is CASSPRTSGSFNEQFF. CDR3 DNA sequence: TGCGCCAGCAGCCCCCGGACTAGCGGGAGTTTTAATGAGCAGTTCTTC.